This T cell receptor (beta chain) appears in the sequencing data of a study of glioma-infiltrating T cells. The CDR3 is 16 residues long. The V gene's germline CDR1 is SGHTA and CDR2 FQGTGA. Trimming took 2 bases from V and 6 from J; bases not matched to a gene: 7. This clonotype appeared a few times. The target antigen is unknown. Amplification of TCR alpha and beta CDR3 regions from RNA used iRepertoire nested multiplex PCR. One-step reverse transcription and amplification started from around 100-400 ng of tissue mRNA or PBMC total RNA. TCRdb processed the multiplex PCR reads anew with MiXCR; each CDR3 protein has one entry. Seen here are approximately 190,000 distinct CDR3 sequences, 25% to 35% observed once, and the top ten hold 20% to 25%. Regarding the study as a whole: Non-neoplastic patients had below-expected tissue-blood divergence, while all gliomas exceeded expectation. CDR3 overlap between tissue and blood was very small.

The sequence was obtained from a human donor with low-grade glioma or glioblastoma, undergoing nonglioma brain surgery, or in good health (not recorded which). The V gene is TRBV7-3, the J gene TRBJ2-1; 10 bases are shared with TRBD2. The sequenced material came from glioma tissue, nonneoplastic brain tissue, or PBMCs (not recorded which). The DNA of the CDR3 is TGTGCCAGCAGCTTAGGGCTAGCGGGAGCTTTCAATGAGCAGTTCTTC. This gives the protein CASSLGLAGAFNEQFF.